One TCR beta chain is described in this entry. The authors' processing: Reference gene primer amplification gave estimated nucleated cell counts. Profiling relied on immunoSEQ multiplex PCR, and the TCRdb table lists in-frame clones only, not all of them. V and J calls and clone size come straight from that table; D and trimming were deduced from the DNA. This repertoire shows around 60,000 clones, approximately 78% found once; its top ten account for about 15%. The data belong to a study of blood T cell repertoires in COVID-19. In the study overall: T cells, B-cell-depleted T cells, or PBMCs provided the cDNA or gDNA that served as material.

V shed 1 base and J shed 8 bases, with 14 bases lying between them. This CDR3 spans 15 amino acids. Germline loops: CDR1 SGHTA, CDR2 FQGNSA. This sequence joins TRBV7-2 and TRBJ1-4; tentative D call: TRBD1 (6 bases). The TCR sequence derives from an elderly man with acute or convalescent COVID-19. Source material: peripheral blood. In DNA, the CDR3 is TGTGCCAGCAGCTTAGTTTCGGCCCAGGGGGAAAAACTGTTTTTT. Its protein is CASSLVSAQGEKLFF.